The clone carrying this TCR beta chain was found once. Its specificity is not known. The data were obtained in a study of cytomegalovirus exposure and HLA in healthy donors. The study's findings and limits: Some V segments could not be told apart, so they were left out, TRBV6-2 and TRBV6-3 among them. It emerged from a later analysis that several of the most significant clusters appeared to be linked to common viral pathogens.

The PCR employed 60 Vbeta primers together with 13 Jbeta primers. TCRdb's table, derived via immunoSEQ multiplex PCR, lists solely in-frame clones and lacks some. Of about 130,000 clones in the sample, around 77% are singletons; the top ten hold approximately 1.2%. This cohort consisted of healthy bone marrow donors. Germline V gene lookup returns CDR1 SEHNR and CDR2 FQNEAQ (reference sequence). CDR3 length: 14 amino acids. Trimming took 0 bases from V and 8 from J, leaving 11 bases between them. The sequence derives from a man in his forties or fifties in good health and CMV-seronegative. The chain links TRBV7-9 to TRBJ2-1, with D possibly being TRBD2 (5 bases). The sample taken for sequencing was PBMCs. DNA for the CDR3: TGTGCCAGCAGCTTAGCGGGAGCTACCGATGAGCAGTTCTTC. This sequence encodes CASSLAGATDEQFF.